Presented here are 20 T cell receptor beta chains from one specimen sequenced in a study of cytomegalovirus exposure and HLA in healthy donors. Both 60 Vbeta primers and 13 Jbeta primers went into the PCR. Sequenced by immunoSEQ multiplex PCR; TCRdb stores in-frame clones only, minus some. Of some 190,000 clones in the sample, roughly 8.7% were seen once. What was sequenced was PBMCs. These receptors came from a woman in her thirties in good health and CMV-seropositive.

The genes are TRBV5-1 and TRBJ2-4; no clear D gene. The CDR3 runs 15 residues. Looked up from germline, CDR1 is SGHRS and CDR2 is YFSETQ. The V and J ends lost 4 bases and 0 bases respectively, with 11 bases between them. For the CDR3, the DNA is TGCGCCAGCAGCCTTCTACCGGGAGCCAAAAACATTCAGTACTTC. It yields the protein CASSLLPGAKNIQYF. Full variable domain (outside the CDR3, taken from reference TRBV5-1 and TRBJ2-4): KAGVTQTPRYLIKTRGQQVTLSCSPISGHRSVSWYQQTPGQGLQFLFEYFSETQRNKGNFPGRFSGRQFSNSRSEMNVSTLELGDSALYLCASSLLPGAKNIQYFGAGTRLSVL.

The rearrangement uses TRBV19 and TRBJ1-5; TRBD1 might be the D (5 bases). CDR1 LNHDA and CDR2 SQIVND come from the germline V gene (reference sequence). Trimming left V 3 bases short and J 9 bases short, with 18 bases between. The CDR3 is 15 amino acids. CDR3 nucleotide sequence: TGTGCCAGTAGTATTCAGGGCAGGGAAGTTTGGCCCCAGCATTTT. It translates to CASSIQGREVWPQHF.

V gene TRBV14 combines with J gene TRBJ2-3; perhaps TRBD2 as D (5 bases). The CDR3 is 14 amino acids. V was pared by 1 base and J by 4 bases, with 9 bases between. Germline lookup yields CDR1 SGHDN and CDR2 FVKESK. This chain's CDR3 is CASSQGGRADTQYF. The CDR3 DNA reads as TGTGCCAGCAGCCAAGGAGGGAGAGCAGATACGCAGTATTTT.

This clone turned up a few times. J is TRBJ2-1 and V is TRBV7-9; the D gene is possibly TRBD2 (5 bases). Looked up from germline, CDR1 is SEHNR and CDR2 is FQNEAQ (reference sequence). Trimming removed 5 bases from V and 2 bases from J, with 13 bases in between. This CDR3 comprises 15 residues. The DNA for the CDR3 is TGTGCCAGCAGCCACGCCTTGCGGGCCTACAATGAGCAGTTCTTC. This sequence encodes CASSHALRAYNEQFF. The full variable domain, rest sourced from reference TRBV7-9 and TRBJ2-1, is DTGVSQNPRHKITKRGQNVTFRCDPISEHNRLYWYRQTLGQGPEFLTYFQNEAQLEKSRLLSDRFSAERPKGSFSTLEIQRTEQGDSAMYLCASSHALRAYNEQFFGPGTRLTVL.

This clone was picked up one time. The V gene is TRBV5-3, the J gene TRBJ1-1, with TRBD1 matching over 8 bases. TRBV5-3 is reported as an ORF; its role is uncertain. This CDR3 has 18 amino acids. Losses at the gene ends were 7 bases for V and 1 base for J; bases not matched to a gene: 18. Written as DNA, the CDR3 is TGTGCCAGATCTTCGTTGGCAGGGGGCGATATCCCGAACACTGAAGCTTTCTTT. It yields the protein CARSSLAGGDIPNTEAFF.

This rearrangement joins TRBV11-2 to TRBJ2-1; 11 bases are a match to TRBD2. Germline assignment: CDR1 SGHAT and CDR2 FQNNGV. The CDR3 covers 19 residues. J gave up 5 bases and V 4 bases, and 16 bases lay outside the gene matches. The CDR3 DNA sequence: TGTGCCAGCAGCTGGACCCTTTCGGGACTAGCGGACCCCGACAATGAGCAGTTCTTC. It codes for CASSWTLSGLADPDNEQFF.

This clone was picked up a small number of times. V gene TRBV2 combines with J gene TRBJ2-7, with TRBD2 matching over 10 bases. In germline, CDR1 is SNHLY, CDR2 FYNNEI. Trimming at V came to 6 bases and at J to 4 bases, leaving 9 bases not matched to a gene. The CDR3 covers 15 residues. This chain's CDR3 is CASSLIAGGLYEQYF. The CDR3 DNA is TGTGCCAGCAGCCTCATAGCGGGAGGCCTTTACGAGCAGTACTTC.

V is TRBV25-1 and J is TRBJ2-7, with 9 bases that match TRBD2. V lost 2 bases to trimming and J lost 2 bases; unmatched junction nucleotides: 1. CDR1 is MGHDK, CDR2 SYGVNS, per germline. CDR3 length: 14 amino acids. CDR3 amino acids: CASSEIAGAYEQYF. CDR3 sequence (DNA): TGTGCCAGCAGTGAAATAGCGGGGGCCTACGAGCAGTACTTC.

V and J are TRBV5-1 and TRBJ1-3; 8 nucleotides match TRBD1. Per germline, CDR1 SGHRS and CDR2 YFSETQ. V lost 4 bases and J lost 0; bases outside the gene matches: 3. CDR3 length: 15 residues. For the CDR3, the DNA is TGCGCCAGCAGCCAGGACAGGGCCTCTGGAAACACCATATATTTT. This codes for CASSQDRASGNTIYF.

The J gene is TRBJ2-3, the V gene TRBV28; TRBD2 agrees at 14 bases. J lost 9 bases, V lost 5 bases, and 10 bases had no gene match. The CDR3 is 16 amino acids. The germline gives CDR1 MDHEN, CDR2 SYDVKM. DNA for the CDR3: TGTGCCAGCAGTAACTTCGGACTAGCGGGAGGAAACACGCAGTATTTT. Its protein product is CASSNFGLAGGNTQYF.

This clone was counted between two and nine times. Other DNA sequences in the same sample also yield this CDR3. The rearrangement links TRBV30 to TRBJ1-1, with D possibly being TRBD1 (5 bases). This CDR3 has 12 amino acids. The ends were cut back, 0 bases at V and 3 bases at J, with 5 bases in the middle. Germline CDR1 is GTSNPN and CDR2 is SVGIG (reference sequence). The CDR3 loop is CAWSVRDTEAFF. DNA for the CDR3: TGTGCCTGGAGTGTCAGGGACACTGAAGCTTTCTTT.

This clone was found a few times. The gene calls are TRBV6-5 and TRBJ2-3; weak D call: TRBD1 (7 bases). V lost 8 bases, J lost 5 bases, and 8 bases lay in between. The CDR3 runs to 11 residues. From germline, CDR1 is MNHEY and CDR2 SVGAGI. The CDR3 nucleotides are TGTGCCAGCCAGGGGGGAGATACGCAGTATTTT. This gives the protein CASQGGDTQYF.

The chain couples TRBV2 to TRBJ2-3, with D tentatively TRBD2 (5 bases). Germline CDR1 and CDR2: SNHLY and FYNNEI. The CDR3 length is 14 residues. V lost 5 bases to trimming and J lost 2 bases, with 11 bases between them. The CDR3 bases are TGTGCCAGCAGTTGGGCGGACTCCACAGATACGCAGTATTTT. Protein sequence: CASSWADSTDTQYF. Supplemented by reference TRBV2 and TRBJ2-3, the full variable domain reads EPEVTQTPSHQVTQMGQEVILRCVPISNHLYFYWYRQILGQKVEFLVSFYNNEISEKSEIFDDQFSVERPDGSNFTLKIRSTKLEDSAMYFCASSWADSTDTQYFGPGTRLTVL.

V usage is TRBV13 and J usage is TRBJ2-3; weak D call: TRBD2 (6 bases). Between the trimmed V and J ends, which lost 4 bases and 1 base, there was a span of 18 bases. Germline V lookup: CDR1 PRHDT, CDR2 FYEKMQ (reference sequence). This CDR3 comprises 17 residues. In DNA, the CDR3 is TGTGCCAGCAGCTCCCCGACTAGGGGATCTGGCACAGATACGCAGTATTTT. This codes for CASSSPTRGSGTDTQYF.

This chain connects TRBV5-1 to TRBJ1-4, with 7 bases identical to TRBD1. CDR3 length equals 14 residues. V lost 3 bases, J lost 5 bases, and 4 bases stayed unmatched. Germline V gives CDR1 SGHRS, CDR2 YFSETQ. The CDR3 loop is CASSSGQPNEKLFF. CDR3 bases: TGCGCCAGCAGCTCGGGACAGCCGAATGAAAAACTGTTTTTT.

V is TRBV10-3 and J is TRBJ1-6, with 10 bases that match TRBD1. The CDR3 is 15 residues long. V gave up 7 bases and J gave up 7 bases; unmatched junction bases: 7. Germline loops: CDR1 ENHRY, CDR2 SYGVKD. The CDR3 sequence: CAIIDRGRSNSPLHF. The CDR3, as DNA: TGTGCCATCATTGACAGGGGGCGCTCGAATTCACCCCTCCACTTT.

V is TRBV5-1 and J is TRBJ1-2, with TRBD1 matching over 7 bases. V trimming: 4 bases; J trimming: 3 bases; junction bases outside the gene matches: 3. The germline V gene encodes CDR1 SGHRS and CDR2 YFSETQ. This CDR3 is 13 amino acids long. In nucleotides, the CDR3 is TGCGCCAGCAGCCCCGACAGGGACTATGGCTACACCTTC. It translates to CASSPDRDYGYTF.

This chain joins TRBV11-2 and TRBJ2-7; TRBD2 might be the D (5 bases). Trimming pared 4 bases from V and 0 bases from J, leaving 10 bases between. The CDR3 contains 14 residues. CDR1 is SGHAT and CDR2 is FQNNGV in the germline V gene. CDR3 protein: CASSSVRGSYEQYF. The CDR3 DNA is TGTGCCAGCAGCTCCGTCCGGGGCTCCTACGAGCAGTACTTC.

This clone has a handful of counts. The CDR3 here is CASSLGTSGAGELFF. The CDR3 region has the DNA TGTGCCAGCAGCTTGGGGACTAGCGGGGCCGGGGAGCTGTTTTTT. The rearrangement uses TRBV11-3 and TRBJ2-2; TRBD2 aligns across 13 bases. The CDR3 has 15 residues. The J segment lost 6 bases and the V segment lost 3 bases, leaving 1 base of the junction unmatched. Per the germline V gene, CDR1 is SGHNT and CDR2 is YENEEA.

This clone has only a few counts. The V and J genes are TRBV7-2 and TRBJ2-7; D possibly corresponds to TRBD2 (6 bases). In germline, CDR1 is SGHTA, CDR2 FQGNSA. The CDR3 sequence is 15 residues long. V shed 3 bases and J shed 2 bases, with 14 bases lying between them. Written as DNA, the CDR3 is TGTGCCAGCAGCTTCAGCAGCGGGCGTACCTACGAGCAGTACTTC. Its translation is CASSFSSGRTYEQYF.